What follows describes a single TCR beta chain. The 5'RACE method, run with constant-segment primers, produced TCR alpha and TCR beta cDNA libraries (carrying sample barcodes and UMIs). MiXCR, applied by TCRdb to the 5' RACE reads, yields one record per CDR3 protein. The profile shows about 90,000 distinct CDR3 sequences, roughly an eighth of them singletons. The data are from a study of T-cell memory formation after mild COVID-19. J was trimmed by 3 bases and V by 1 base; bases with no gene match: 14. The CDR3 extends over 18 amino acids. Germline V gives CDR1 SGHRS, CDR2 YFSETQ. Material for sequencing was PBMCs or a T cell subset sorted from them (not recorded which). This chain uses TRBV5-1 with TRBJ2-7; 9 bases line up with TRBD2. The receptor was derived from an adult woman who had mild COVID-19 (a few samples of this study predate the infection). Cell type and time point are not known. CDR3 bases: TGCGCCAGCAGCTTGTCGGATGGCTGGACTAGCGAGTTCTACGAGCAGTACTTC. Translation gives CASSLSDGWTSEFYEQYF. The full variable domain, completed using reference TRBV5-1 and TRBJ2-7, is KAGVTQTPRYLIKTRGQQVTLSCSPISGHRSVSWYQQTPGQGLQFLFEYFSETQRNKGNFPGRFSGRQFSNSRSEMNVSTLELGDSALYLCASSLSDGWTSEFYEQYFGPGTRLTVT.